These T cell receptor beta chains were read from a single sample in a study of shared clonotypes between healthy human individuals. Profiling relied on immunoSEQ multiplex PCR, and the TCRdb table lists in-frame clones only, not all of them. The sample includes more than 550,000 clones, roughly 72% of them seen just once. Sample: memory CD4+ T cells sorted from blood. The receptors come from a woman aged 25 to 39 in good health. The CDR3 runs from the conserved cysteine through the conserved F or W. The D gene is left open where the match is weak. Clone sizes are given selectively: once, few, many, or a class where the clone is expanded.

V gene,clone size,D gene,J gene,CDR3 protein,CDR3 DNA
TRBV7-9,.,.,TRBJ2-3,CASSSSGSTDTQYF,TGTGCCAGCAGTTCCAGCGGGAGCACAGATACGCAGTATTTT
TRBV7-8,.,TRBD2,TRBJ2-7,CASSLTSGSPREEYEQYF,TGTGCCAGCAGTTTAACTAGCGGAAGCCCTCGAGAGGAATACGAGCAGTACTTC
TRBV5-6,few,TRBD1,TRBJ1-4,CASSLDRGNLNEKLFF,TGTGCCAGCAGCTTGGACAGGGGAAATCTTAATGAAAAACTGTTTTTT
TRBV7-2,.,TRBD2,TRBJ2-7,CASSPWAGEGVDEQYF,TGTGCCAGCAGCCCGTGGGCGGGGGAAGGGGTGGACGAGCAGTACTTC
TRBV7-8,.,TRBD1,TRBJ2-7,CASSYLDRGRGYEQYF,TGTGCCAGCAGCTACCTCGACAGGGGGCGCGGCTACGAGCAGTACTTC
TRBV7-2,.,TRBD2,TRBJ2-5,CASSLKGPAAGGRETQYF,TGTGCCAGCAGCTTAAAAGGGCCAGCGGCGGGAGGGAGAGAGACCCAGTACTTC
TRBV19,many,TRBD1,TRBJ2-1,CASSIIQGASNEQFF,TGTGCCAGTAGTATAATCCAGGGGGCCAGCAATGAGCAGTTCTTC
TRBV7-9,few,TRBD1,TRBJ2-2,CASSLQQGYGGELFF,TGTGCCAGCAGCCTTCAACAGGGGTACGGCGGGGAGCTGTTTTTT
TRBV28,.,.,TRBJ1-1,CASSLNDMNTEAFF,TGTGCCAGCAGTTTAAATGACATGAACACTGAAGCTTTCTTT
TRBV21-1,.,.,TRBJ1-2,CASSRGTANYGYTF,TGTGCCAGCAGCAGAGGGACAGCTAACTATGGCTACACCTTC
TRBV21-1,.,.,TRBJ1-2,CASGPDRLWLNGYTF,TGTGCCAGCGGCCCAGACAGGTTATGGCTAAACGGCTACACCTTC
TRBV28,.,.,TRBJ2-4,CASSLWGARAKNIQYF,TGTGCCAGCAGTTTATGGGGGGCTAGAGCCAAAAACATTCAGTACTTC
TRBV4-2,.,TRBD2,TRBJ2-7,CASSQDLGASGRAYEQYF,TGTGCCAGCAGCCAAGATTTAGGGGCGAGCGGGAGGGCCTACGAGCAGTACTTC
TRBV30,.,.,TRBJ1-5,CAWSVKGGGNQPQHF,TGTGCCTGGAGTGTTAAGGGGGGGGGCAATCAGCCCCAGCATTTT
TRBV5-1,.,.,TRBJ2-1,CASTRSESYNEQFF,TGCGCCAGCACGAGGTCCGAGTCCTACAATGAGCAGTTCTTC
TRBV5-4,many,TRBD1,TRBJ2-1,CASSFFGTGVNEQFF,TGTGCCAGCAGCTTTTTCGGGACAGGGGTCAATGAGCAGTTCTTC
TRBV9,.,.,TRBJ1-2,CASSLAGASSPINGYTF,TGTGCCAGCTCACTCGCAGGGGCCAGTTCCCCTATTAATGGCTACACCTTC
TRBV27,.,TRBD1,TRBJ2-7,CASSLGTGKAYEQYF,TGTGCCAGCAGTCTAGGGACAGGGAAAGCCTACGAGCAGTACTTC
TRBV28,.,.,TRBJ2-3,CASSSTTDTQYF,TGTGCCAGCAGTTCGACCACAGATACGCAGTATTTT
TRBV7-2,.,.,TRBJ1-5,CASSRGQNSNQPQHF,TGTGCCAGCAGCAGAGGACAGAATAGCAATCAGCCCCAGCATTTT
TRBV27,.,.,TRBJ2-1,CASSLGDSYNEQFF,TGTGCCAGCAGTTTGGGGGACTCCTACAATGAGCAGTTCTTC
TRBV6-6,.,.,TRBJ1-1,CASSYLEVNTEAFF,TGTGCCAGCAGTTACCTCGAAGTGAACACTGAAGCTTTCTTT
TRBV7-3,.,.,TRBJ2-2,CASSLTADTGELFF,TGTGCCAGCAGCTTAACGGCAGACACCGGGGAGCTGTTTTTT
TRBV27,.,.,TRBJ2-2,CASSLLDGWDVANTGELFF,TGTGCCAGCAGTTTATTAGATGGATGGGACGTCGCGAACACCGGGGAGCTGTTTTTT
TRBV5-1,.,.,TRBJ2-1,CASSLSGSTYNEQFF,TGCGCCAGCAGCTTGTCGGGGAGCACCTACAATGAGCAGTTCTTC
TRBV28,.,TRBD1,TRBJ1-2,CASSFGRGLGYTF,TGTGCCAGCAGTTTTGGCAGGGGGCTAGGCTACACCTTC
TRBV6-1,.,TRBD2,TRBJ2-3,CASSETGLADPDTQYF,TGTGCCAGCAGTGAGACGGGACTAGCGGACCCAGATACGCAGTATTTT
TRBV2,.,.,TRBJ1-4,CASSGGGGTNEKLFF,TGTGCCAGCAGTGGCGGCGGGGGCACTAATGAAAAACTGTTTTTT
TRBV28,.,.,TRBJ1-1,CASSPQGSLMNTEAFF,TGTGCCAGCAGTCCCCAGGGTTCACTAATGAACACTGAAGCTTTCTTT
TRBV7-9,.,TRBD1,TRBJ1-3,CASLLQGAGNTIYF,TGTGCCAGCCTGCTGCAGGGGGCAGGAAACACCATATATTTT
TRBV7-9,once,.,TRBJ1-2,CASSFRQPIYGYTF,TGTGCCAGCAGCTTTAGACAGCCCATCTATGGCTACACCTTC
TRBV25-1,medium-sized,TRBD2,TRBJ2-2,CASSESGGVPTGELFF,TGTGCCAGCAGTGAATCGGGGGGAGTCCCTACCGGGGAGCTGTTTTTT
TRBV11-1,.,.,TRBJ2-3,CASSLSVGDRGTDTQYF,TGTGCCAGCAGCTTAAGTGTCGGGGATCGGGGCACAGATACGCAGTATTTT
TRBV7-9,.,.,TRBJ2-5,CASSLRARGREEETQYF,TGTGCCAGCAGCTTAAGGGCTCGGGGGCGGGAAGAGGAGACCCAGTACTTC
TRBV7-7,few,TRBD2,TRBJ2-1,CASSERGGDSGEQFF,TGTGCCAGCAGCGAGCGGGGGGGGGACTCGGGTGAGCAGTTCTTC
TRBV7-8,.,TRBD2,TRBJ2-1,CASSRIAGAEQFF,TGTGCCAGCAGCCGTATAGCGGGAGCGGAGCAGTTCTTC
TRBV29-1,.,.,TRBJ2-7,CSALAGAGYEQYF,TGCAGCGCCCTGGCGGGGGCAGGCTACGAGCAGTACTTC
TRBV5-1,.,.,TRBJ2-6,CASSFSPTGAGANVLTF,TGCGCCAGCAGCTTTAGCCCCACGGGGGCTGGGGCCAACGTCCTGACTTTC
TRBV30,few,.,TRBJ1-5,CAWSVGRDQPQHF,TGTGCCTGGAGTGTGGGGAGGGATCAGCCCCAGCATTTT
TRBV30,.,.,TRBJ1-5,CAWSGRVGAQHF,TGTGCCTGGAGTGGTCGCGTCGGCGCCCAGCATTTT
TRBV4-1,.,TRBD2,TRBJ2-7,CASSQRTSGPYEQYF,TGCGCCAGCAGCCAAAGGACTAGCGGGCCCTACGAGCAGTACTTC
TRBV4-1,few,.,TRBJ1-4,CASSQEQAGRTNEKLFF,TGCGCCAGCAGCCAAGAACAGGCCGGTCGGACTAATGAAAAACTGTTTTTT
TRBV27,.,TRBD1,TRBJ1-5,CASSLSRTGRQPQHF,TGTGCCAGCAGTTTATCTCGGACAGGACGTCAGCCCCAGCATTTT
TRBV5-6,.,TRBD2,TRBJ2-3,CASSFPGGDTQYF,TGTGCCAGCAGCTTTCCGGGGGGAGATACGCAGTATTTT
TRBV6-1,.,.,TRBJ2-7,CASGRSQNYEQYF,TGTGCCAGCGGGAGGTCACAGAACTACGAGCAGTACTTC
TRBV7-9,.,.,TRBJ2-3,CASSLDPGLNTDTQYF,TGTGCCAGCAGCCTAGATCCGGGACTCAACACAGATACGCAGTATTTT
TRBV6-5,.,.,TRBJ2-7,CASRKVSRYEQYF,TGTGCCAGCAGGAAGGTTTCACGCTACGAGCAGTACTTC
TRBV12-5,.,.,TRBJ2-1,CASGFSAGPRESYNEQFF,TGTGCTAGTGGTTTCAGTGCCGGGCCTAGGGAGTCCTACAATGAGCAGTTCTTC
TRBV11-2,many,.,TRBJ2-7,CASSLGLPYEQYF,TGTGCCAGCAGCTTAGGTTTACCCTACGAGCAGTACTTC
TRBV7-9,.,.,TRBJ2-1,CASSQKGWNEQFF,TGTGCCAGCAGCCAGAAGGGTTGGAATGAGCAGTTCTTC
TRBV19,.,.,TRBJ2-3,CASSTGPGSDTQYF,TGTGCCAGTAGTACAGGGCCAGGTTCAGATACGCAGTATTTT
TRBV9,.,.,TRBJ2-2,CASGSTGNTGELFF,TGTGCCAGCGGTTCTACAGGGAACACCGGGGAGCTGTTTTTT
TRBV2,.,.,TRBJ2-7,CASSPTRRIYEQYF,TGTGCCAGCAGTCCTACTAGACGGATCTACGAGCAGTACTTC